This T cell receptor (beta chain) appears in the sequencing data of a study of OX40 agonist ivuxolimab in advanced cancers. As for the study in general: Of mixed ages from about 23 to 79 and averaging about 56 years, the group was about 80% male.

The V gene's germline CDR1 is SEHNR and CDR2 FQNEAQ (reference sequence). With V trimmed by 0 bases and J by 6 bases, 8 bases remained unmatched. This CDR3 is built from 15 residues. Assay: immunoSEQ multiplex PCR; the TCRdb copy retains only in-frame clones and omits some. The data hold around 26,000 clones, with approximately 85% observed a single time. Specimen: CD4+ or CD8+ T cells sorted from blood, collected in a trial of the OX40 agonist ivuxolimab. The sequence was obtained from an adult with an advanced solid tumor such as melanoma, head and neck, liver or kidney cancer. The J gene is TRBJ2-7, the V gene TRBV7-9, with 7 positions matching TRBD1. The CDR3 region has the DNA TGTGCCAGCAGCTTAGCGTGGACAGGTTCTGTCGAGCAGTACTTC. Protein product: CASSLAWTGSVEQYF.